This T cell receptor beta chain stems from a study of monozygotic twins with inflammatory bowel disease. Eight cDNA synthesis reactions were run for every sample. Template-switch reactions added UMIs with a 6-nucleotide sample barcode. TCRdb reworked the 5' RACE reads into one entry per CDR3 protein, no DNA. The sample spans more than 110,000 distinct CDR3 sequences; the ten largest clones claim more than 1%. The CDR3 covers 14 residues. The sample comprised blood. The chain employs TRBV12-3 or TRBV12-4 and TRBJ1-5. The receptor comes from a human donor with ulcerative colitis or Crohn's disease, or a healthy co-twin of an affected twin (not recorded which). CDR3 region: CASSLQGLTQPQHF.